The clone carrying this T cell receptor beta chain showed up many times. The germline V gene has CDR1 LGHNA and CDR2 YNFKEQ. Unmatched junction bases numbered 7, after V lost 3 bases and J lost 5 bases. The CDR3 runs 15 residues. The data were taken from a study of response to subunit inactivated influenza vaccine. TCRdb fed the RT-PCR reads into MiXCR, producing one record per CDR3 protein. The table shows some 800,000 distinct CDR3 sequences, with 21% occurring only once. The chain combines TRBV4-2 with TRBJ2-7; TRBD1 aligns across 10 bases. The sequence was obtained from a middle-aged man who received an inactivated influenza vaccine. The source was PBMCs from blood, collected around 5 days after vaccination. The CDR3 loop is CASSHSGTGVDEQYF. The CDR3 region has the DNA TGTGCCAGCAGCCATTCCGGGACAGGGGTAGACGAGCAGTACTTC.